The clone carrying this TCR beta chain has ten or more counts. What it recognizes is unknown. V gave up 1 base and J gave up 8 bases, with 11 bases separating them. The germline V gene has CDR1 SGHTA and CDR2 FQGNSA. This CDR3 is 14 amino acids long. These data belong to a study of T cell repertoires in cytomegalovirus infection. Study summary: An indication of both CMV infection and matching HLA type came from public TCR beta signatures. Points from the study as a whole: The ex vivo response was dominated by HLA-C-restricted CMV-specific TCR beta clonotypes. Frequencies of public TCR beta families were cumulated, and this identified carriers of CMV plus the relevant HLA.

MiXCR, applied by TCRdb to the reads, yields one record per CDR3 protein. The sample contains 100,000 or so distinct CDR3 sequences, less than 25% of which appear only once. The clonotype was recovered from a human donor in good health (CMV status not recorded). Some clones in this sample may be carry-over from other donors' samples. Sample: CD8+ T cells from PBMCs. The V gene is TRBV7-2, the J gene TRBJ1-4, with a possible D match to TRBD1 (5 bases). The DNA for the CDR3 is TGTGCCAGCAGCTTAGACGGGGCGGGGGAAAAACTGTTTTTT. Its protein is CASSLDGAGEKLFF.